This T cell receptor (beta chain) was identified during a study of T cells in Graves' hyperthyroidism and ophthalmopathy. Study-level findings and limits: Most thyroid clonotypes expanded above 0.001 were also detected in blood.

Across 18 months, stable Graves' hyperthyroidism was marked by no progression to ophthalmopathy. Patients showing uncontrolled infection, other autoimmune disease, pregnancy or lactation were ineligible. The authors obtained PBMCs from about 9.5 ml of fresh peripheral blood. Points on this clonotype: Antigen unknown.

The germline V gene encodes CDR1 DFQATT and CDR2 SNEGSKA (reference sequence). The V gene lost 3 bases and the J gene lost 0 bases, with 9 bases spanning the gap. CDR3 length: 13 amino acids. The TCR beta CDR3 regions underwent amplification using RNA transcripts as the source. The HTBI set primed first-round TCR CDR3 RT-PCR. TCRdb recomputed calls from the multiplex PCR reads with MiXCR, one row per CDR3 protein. The sample yields 250,000 to 300,000 distinct CDR3 sequences, roughly 13% seen once. Sequenced sample: blood. This receptor was identified in a woman between 40 and 55 years old with Graves' hyperthyroidism. The V and J genes are TRBV20-1 and TRBJ2-7; tentative D call: TRBD2 (5 bases). CDR3 amino acids: CSARRVLSYEQYF. The DNA for the CDR3 is TGCAGTGCTAGGCGGGTCCTCTCCTACGAGCAGTACTTC.